This entry describes one T cell receptor beta chain. Its antigen is undetermined. The sample belongs to a study of type 1 regulatory T cells. Trimming cost V 5 bases and J 3 bases, with 13 bases left between them. CDR1 is MNHNY and CDR2 is SVGAGI in the germline V gene (reference sequence). This CDR3 is 14 amino acids long. From the reads, TCRdb called clonotypes with MiXCR, one entry per CDR3 protein. The repertoire holds about 42,000 distinct CDR3 sequences, with more than 10% as singletons. The rearrangement links TRBV6-6 to TRBJ2-5; possible D gene TRBD2, 6 bases. Sample: cultured non-Tr1 T cells, either the whole culture or a sorted T cell fraction (not recorded which). The clonotype originates from a human donor in good health. The CDR3: CASSPLGGEETQYF. The CDR3 nucleotides read TGTGCCAGCAGTCCCTTGGGCGGGGAAGAGACCCAGTACTTC.